These 28 T cell receptor beta chains originate from one sample sequenced in a study of blood T cells in healthy people across ages. Then a second PCR, running roughly 6 to 11 cycles, was carried out with a sample-barcoded 5' primer and a J-beta primer mix. MiXCR, applied by TCRdb to the 5' RACE reads, yields one record per CDR3 protein. The sample lists around 800,000 distinct CDR3 sequences, 35% to 60% occurring once. Input material: blood. These receptors all stem from an elderly man in good health.

This clonotype was observed a handful of times. The J gene is TRBJ2-1, the V gene TRBV3-1; 7 bases are a match to TRBD2. V dropped 1 base and J dropped 9; count of bases not matched to a gene: 6. In germline, CDR1 is LGHDT, CDR2 YNNKEL (reference sequence). CDR3 length: 14 amino acids. DNA for the CDR3: TGTGCCAGCAGCCAAGGAGGCGGGAGCGGTGAGCAGTTCTTC. Its protein product is CASSQGGGSGEQFF.

This chain uses TRBV20-1 with TRBJ2-1, with a weak D call TRBD2 (5 bases). The CDR3 has 17 residues. Trimming cost V 3 bases and J 4 bases, with 22 bases left between them. Germline CDR1 is DFQATT and CDR2 is SNEGSKA (reference sequence). CDR3 amino acids: CSASGRGGDLLYNEQFF. The CDR3, as DNA: TGCAGTGCTAGTGGACGGGGTGGAGATCTTCTGTACAATGAGCAGTTCTTC.

This chain connects TRBV10-3 to TRBJ2-5, with 7 bases lining up with TRBD2. V trimming: 0 bases; J trimming: 2 bases; junction bases outside the gene matches: 9. CDR1 and CDR2 from the germline V gene are ENHRY and SYGVKD. The CDR3 spans 17 residues. The CDR3 DNA reads TGTGCCATCAGTGAGTCGAACAATGCGGGAGCTCAAGAGACCCAGTACTTC. Encoded protein: CAISESNNAGAQETQYF.

The gene calls are TRBV25-1 and TRBJ2-1; perhaps D is TRBD1 or TRBD2 (5 bases each). CDR1 and CDR2 from the germline V gene are MGHDK and SYGVNS. Trimming cost V 4 bases and J 9 bases, with 22 bases left between them. This CDR3 is 16 amino acids long. In DNA form, the CDR3 reads TGTGCCAGCAGTGGGGAGAAGGGGTCGCTGGGGATTGAGCAGTTCTTC. It is translated as CASSGEKGSLGIEQFF.

Only a few counts were recorded for this clonotype. The chain couples TRBV5-1 to TRBJ1-1, with a weak D call TRBD1 (5 bases). CDR1 and CDR2 (germline): SGHRS, YFSETQ. The CDR3 totals 13 residues. Trimming removed 0 bases at V and 8 bases at J, with 11 bases between. The CDR3 loop reads CASSLAPGLEAFF. For the CDR3, the DNA is TGCGCCAGCAGCTTGGCCCCGGGACTCGAAGCTTTCTTT.

This clonotype was found many times. The chain recombines TRBV28 with TRBJ2-1, with TRBD1 matching 8 bases. CDR1 is MDHEN, CDR2 SYDVKM, per germline. The CDR3 spans 16 residues. V gave up 5 bases and J gave up 6 bases; unmatched junction bases: 12. The CDR3 DNA reads TGTGCCAGCAGTCGGACAGGGAGATCAGGAGCCAATGAGCAGTTCTTC. It is translated as CASSRTGRSGANEQFF.

This clonotype has a handful of counts. CDR3 amino acids: CASSSTVGGTQETQYF. The CDR3 DNA is TGTGCCAGCAGCTCTACGGTAGGAGGAACTCAAGAGACCCAGTACTTC. The J gene is TRBJ2-5, the V gene TRBV13; maybe TRBD2 (5 bases). With 4 bases removed from V and 2 bases from J, the gap between germline ends came to 17 bases. This CDR3 contains 16 residues. CDR1 and CDR2 from the germline V gene are PRHDT and FYEKMQ (reference sequence).

This clonotype has ten or more counts. J is TRBJ2-1 and V is TRBV29-1; 9 nucleotides match TRBD1. The germline V gene has CDR1 SQVTM and CDR2 ANQGSEA. The CDR3 is 14 amino acids. V was clipped by 6 bases and J by 4 bases; unmatched bases: 7. The CDR3 here is CSVGLGQGYNEQFF. In nucleotides, the CDR3 is TGCAGCGTCGGATTGGGACAGGGATACAATGAGCAGTTCTTC.

This clonotype came up a few times. The chain carries TRBV5-1 and TRBJ2-1; unclear D gene. The CDR3 has 15 residues. Germline V lookup: CDR1 SGHRS, CDR2 YFSETQ. V was cut by 0 bases and J by 6 bases, with 13 bases left in between. Written as DNA, the CDR3 is TGCGCCAGCAGCTTGGACGGTGGCGGAACCAATGAGCAGTTCTTC. It translates to CASSLDGGGTNEQFF.

This clonotype appeared a few times. The CDR3, as DNA: TGTGCCAGCAGCTTGGCCCTCACTCCAAATGAGCAGTTCTTC. This sequence encodes CASSLALTPNEQFF. This sequence joins TRBV7-2 and TRBJ2-1, with D unresolved. Trimming took 3 bases from V and 7 from J, leaving 13 bases between them. CDR1 is SGHTA, CDR2 FQGNSA, per germline. The CDR3 length is 14 residues.

The CDR3 sequence is CASSQEGGTDEQFF. The DNA of the CDR3 is TGTGCCAGCAGCCAGGAAGGCGGGACGGATGAGCAGTTCTTC. The chain combines TRBV4-2 with TRBJ2-1, with a tentative D call TRBD2 (6 bases). Germline V lookup: CDR1 LGHNA, CDR2 YNFKEQ. CDR3 size: 14 residues. V lost 3 bases and J 8 bases, leaving 14 bases between the germline ends.

The gene calls are TRBV27 and TRBJ2-1; 12 bases line up with TRBD2. V gave up 6 bases and J gave up 15 bases; unmatched junction bases: 6. Germline CDR1 MNHEY, CDR2 SMNVEV (reference sequence). This CDR3 has 12 amino acids. CDR3 nucleotide sequence: TGTGCCAGCAGCCTCCTAGCGGGAGGGTGGTTCTTC. Protein product: CASSLLAGGWFF.

In this sample, this clonotype turned up a few times. The rearrangement links TRBV20-1 to TRBJ2-1, with 12 positions matching TRBD2. Unmatched junction bases numbered 8, after V lost 6 bases and J lost 8 bases. This CDR3 is 14 amino acids long. Germline assignment: CDR1 DFQATT and CDR2 SNEGSKA (reference sequence). The CDR3 reads CSAGLAGGLHEQFF. In nucleotides, the CDR3 is TGCAGTGCGGGGCTAGCGGGAGGGTTGCATGAGCAGTTCTTC.

Worth noting for this clonotype: The junction departs from germline at one end; a sequencing error may be responsible. J is TRBJ2-7 and V is TRBV7-9; 9 bases are a match to TRBD2. Germline values: CDR1 SEHNR, CDR2 FQNEAQ (reference sequence). There are 14 residues in the CDR3. This chain's CDR3 is CASGLAGDTQEQYF. For the CDR3, the DNA is TGTGCCAGCGGCTTAGCGGGGGACACCCAGGAGCAGTACTTC.

With respect to this clonotype: One end of the junction does not line up with germline, which may come from a read error. The chain uses TRBV20-1 and TRBJ2-7, with 8 bases fitting TRBD2. There are 15 residues in the CDR3. Germline values: CDR1 DFQATT, CDR2 SNEGSKA (reference sequence). CDR3: CRAGGGAGAVNEQYF. The CDR3 DNA reads TGCCGTGCTGGAGGGGGAGCGGGAGCGGTTAACGAGCAGTACTTC.

This clonotype was observed a few times. Sequence at one end of the junction differs from germline and may be a read error. V gene TRBV7-7 combines with J gene TRBJ2-1; TRBD1 aligns across 9 bases. The CDR3 has 14 residues. Germline-derived CDR1 and CDR2 are SSHAT and FNYEAQ (reference sequence). In nucleotides, the CDR3 is TGTGCTAGCAGTGAGACAGGGGGGCGAAGTGAGCAGTTCTTC. Amino acids: CASSETGGRSEQFF.

The V and J genes are TRBV4-2 and TRBJ1-2, with 8 bases identical to TRBD1. The CDR3 is 16 amino acids. Germline V gene data show CDR1 as LGHNA and CDR2 as YNFKEQ. J gave up 4 bases and V 0 bases, and 7 bases lay outside the gene matches. CDR3 DNA: TGTGCCAGCAGCCAAGACAGGGGGCTCCTTTTCTATGGCTACACCTTC. This encodes CASSQDRGLLFYGYTF.

The chain is built from TRBV5-1 and TRBJ2-1; TRBD2 might be the D (6 bases). The CDR3 covers 15 residues. The V end lost 4 bases, the J end lost 9 bases, and 20 bases lay between the germline ends. CDR1 and CDR2 (germline): SGHRS, YFSETQ. CDR3 sequence: CASSPTRDSLGEQFF. The CDR3 DNA sequence: TGCGCCAGCAGCCCCACGCGGGATTCCTTAGGTGAGCAGTTCTTC.

This clonotype turned up a few times. With a much larger clone just one base away, this may be a read error. The genes are TRBV7-2 and TRBJ2-5, with TRBD2 matching 10 bases. CDR3 length equals 15 residues. CDR1 and CDR2 from the germline V gene are SGHTA and FQGNSA. V shed 5 bases, J shed 11 bases, and the junction held 14 bases outside the gene matches. The CDR3 spells CASSPGASGSGEQYF. In DNA form, the CDR3 reads TGTGCCAGCAGCCCAGGGGCTAGCGGGAGTGGTGAGCAGTACTTC.

This chain connects TRBV24-1 to TRBJ2-1; either TRBD1 or TRBD2 may supply D (5 bases each). The germline V gene has CDR1 KGHDR and CDR2 SFDVKD. The V end lost 3 bases, the J end lost 1 base, and 24 bases lay between the germline ends. This CDR3 has 20 amino acids. The CDR3 DNA is TGTGCCACCAGTGATCGACCGGGACCAGCTAGGAAGGGGTCCTACAATGAGCAGTTCTTC. This encodes CATSDRPGPARKGSYNEQFF.

This clonotype occurred a few times. The chain couples TRBV19 to TRBJ2-7; D may be TRBD1 (5 bases). Per germline, CDR1 LNHDA and CDR2 SQIVND (reference sequence). CDR3 length equals 14 residues. V lost 3 bases, J lost 0 bases, and 9 bases lay in between. The DNA for the CDR3 is TGTGCCAGTAGTATTGCAGGGTTCTCCTACGAGCAGTACTTC. Its translation: CASSIAGFSYEQYF.

This clonotype was detected a few times. The gene calls are TRBV6-1 and TRBJ1-2; D unresolved. CDR1 and CDR2 from the germline V gene are MNHNS and SASEGT. The CDR3 consists of 14 residues. Trimming took 2 bases from V and 7 from J, leaving 14 bases between them. CDR3 coding DNA: TGTGCCAGCAGTGAATCGGGTAGGGTCGGTGGCTACACCTTC. This codes for CASSESGRVGGYTF.

The genes are TRBV6-1 and TRBJ1-5, with a weak D call TRBD1 (5 bases). V dropped 4 bases and J dropped 3 bases, with 13 bases sitting between them. This CDR3 is 15 amino acids long. The germline CDR1 and CDR2 sequences are MNHNS and SASEGT. CDR3 sequence: CASSGGTLSNQPQHF. The CDR3 bases are TGTGCCAGCAGTGGAGGGACCCTGTCCAATCAGCCCCAGCATTTT.

This clonotype was observed a few times. The V call is TRBV28, the J call TRBJ1-1; 8 bases agree with TRBD1. This CDR3 has 19 amino acids. J gave up 1 base and V 6 bases, and 19 bases lay outside the gene matches. Germline CDR1 reads MDHEN; CDR2 reads SYDVKM. The CDR3 nucleotides read TGTGCCAGCAGCGACCGGGACAGGCCAACACTTTCAAAGAACACTGAAGCTTTCTTT. Residues: CASSDRDRPTLSKNTEAFF.

On this clonotype: Its ends do not fully match the called genes, so a read error is possible. The chain couples TRBV7-7 to TRBJ2-2; possibly TRBD2 for D (6 bases). The CDR3 has 16 amino acids. The germline V gene has CDR1 SSHAT and CDR2 FNYEAQ (reference sequence). Here the CDR3 DNA reads TGTGCTAGCAGCCCCCTACTAGCTGGGAACACCGGGGAGCTGTTTTTT. Translated: CASSPLLAGNTGELFF.

The table lists this clonotype with a few counts. CDR3 nucleotide sequence: TGTGCCAGCAGCGCCGGGACTGGCGGTAATGAGCAGTTCTTC. Its translation: CASSAGTGGNEQFF. V usage is TRBV9 and J usage is TRBJ2-1, with D maybe TRBD2 (6 bases). The V gene lost 3 bases and the J gene lost 7 bases, with 14 bases spanning the gap. This CDR3 is 14 amino acids long. Looked up from germline, CDR1 is SGDLS and CDR2 is YYNGEE.

V gene TRBV5-1 combines with J gene TRBJ2-1; 8 bases are a match to TRBD1. Near its end, the DNA agrees better with TRBJ2-7, so the J call may be wrong. The CDR3 extends over 15 amino acids. Per the germline V gene, CDR1 is SGHRS and CDR2 is YFSETQ. CDR3 in amino acids: CASSLPTGAYNEQYF. CDR3 DNA sequence: TGCGCCAGCAGCTTACCGACAGGGGCATACAATGAGCAGTACTTC.

This clonotype has just a few counts. This rearrangement joins TRBV25-1 to TRBJ2-7; D call uncertain. Trimming shortened V by 5 bases and J by 1 base, and 15 bases separated the two germline ends. Germline CDR1 and CDR2: MGHDK and SYGVNS. CDR3 length: 15 amino acids. CDR3 in DNA: TGTGCCAGCAGTCCTTGGGCAGCCGGTTCCTACGAGCAGTACTTC. Its translation is CASSPWAAGSYEQYF.